This T cell receptor (beta chain) was documented in a study of blood T cell repertoires in COVID-19. TCRdb's copy holds only in-frame clones and misses some; the assay was immunoSEQ multiplex PCR. The sample holds 50,000 to 70,000 clones, around 77% seen once. The CDR3 loop spans 15 amino acids. From germline, CDR1 is MGHRA and CDR2 YSYEKL. The V gene end was trimmed by 4 bases and the J gene end by 2 bases; junction bases not matched to a gene: 4. The chain uses TRBV4-1 and TRBJ2-7, with 11 bases matching TRBD2. The receptor was isolated from a man between 60 and 75 years old with acute or convalescent COVID-19. Specimen: peripheral blood. The CDR3: CASSLVGLAAYEQYF. DNA for the CDR3: TGCGCCAGCAGCCTCGTGGGACTAGCGGCCTACGAGCAGTACTTC.